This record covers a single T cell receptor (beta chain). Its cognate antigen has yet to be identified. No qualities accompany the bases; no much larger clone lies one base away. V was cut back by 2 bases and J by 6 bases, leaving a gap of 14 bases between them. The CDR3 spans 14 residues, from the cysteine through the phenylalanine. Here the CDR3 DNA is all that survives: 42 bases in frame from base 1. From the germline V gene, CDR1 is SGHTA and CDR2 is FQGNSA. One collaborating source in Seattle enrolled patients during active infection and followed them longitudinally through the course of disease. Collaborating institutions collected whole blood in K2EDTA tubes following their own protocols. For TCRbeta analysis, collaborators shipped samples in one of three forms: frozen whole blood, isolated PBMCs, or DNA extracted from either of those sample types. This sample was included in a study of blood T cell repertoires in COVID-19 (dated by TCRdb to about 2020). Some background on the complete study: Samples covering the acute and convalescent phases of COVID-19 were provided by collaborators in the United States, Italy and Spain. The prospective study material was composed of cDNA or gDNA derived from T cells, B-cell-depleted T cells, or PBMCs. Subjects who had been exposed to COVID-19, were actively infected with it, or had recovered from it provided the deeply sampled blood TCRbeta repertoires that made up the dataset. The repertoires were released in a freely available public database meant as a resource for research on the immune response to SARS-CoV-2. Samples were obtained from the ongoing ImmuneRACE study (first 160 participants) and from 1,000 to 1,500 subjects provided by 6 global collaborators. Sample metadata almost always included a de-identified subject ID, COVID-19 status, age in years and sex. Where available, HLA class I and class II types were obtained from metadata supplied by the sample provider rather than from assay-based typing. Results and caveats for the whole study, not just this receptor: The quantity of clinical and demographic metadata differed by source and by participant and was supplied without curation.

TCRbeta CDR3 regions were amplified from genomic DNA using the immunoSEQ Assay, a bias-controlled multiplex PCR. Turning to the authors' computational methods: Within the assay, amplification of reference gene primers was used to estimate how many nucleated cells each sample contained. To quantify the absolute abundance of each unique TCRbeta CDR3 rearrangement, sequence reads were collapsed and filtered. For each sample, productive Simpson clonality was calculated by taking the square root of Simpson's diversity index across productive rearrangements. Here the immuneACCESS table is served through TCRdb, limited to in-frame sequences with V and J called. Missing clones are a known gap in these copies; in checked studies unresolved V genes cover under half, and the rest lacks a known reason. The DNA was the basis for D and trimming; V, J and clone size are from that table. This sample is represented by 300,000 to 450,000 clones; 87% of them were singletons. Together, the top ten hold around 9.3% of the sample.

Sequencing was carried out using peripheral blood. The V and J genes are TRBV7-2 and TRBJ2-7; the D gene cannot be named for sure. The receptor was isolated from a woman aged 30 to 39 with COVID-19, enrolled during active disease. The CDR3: CASSLHYATAEQYF. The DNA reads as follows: TGTGCCAGCAGCTTACACTACGCCACGGCCGAGCAGTACTTC.